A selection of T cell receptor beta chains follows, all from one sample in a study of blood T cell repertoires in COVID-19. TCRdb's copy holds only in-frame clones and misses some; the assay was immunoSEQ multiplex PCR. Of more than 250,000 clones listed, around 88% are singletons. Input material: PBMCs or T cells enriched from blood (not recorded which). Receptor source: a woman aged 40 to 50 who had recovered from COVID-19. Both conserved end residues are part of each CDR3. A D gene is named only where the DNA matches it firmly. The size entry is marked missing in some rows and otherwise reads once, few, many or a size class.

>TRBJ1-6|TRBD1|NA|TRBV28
TGTGCCAGCAGCGATACAGGGGGTGCTTCACCCCTCCACTTT
CASSDTGGASPLHF
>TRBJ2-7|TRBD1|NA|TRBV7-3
TGTGCCAGCAGCTCCACGGGACAGGGTAGCGAGCAGTACTTC
CASSSTGQGSEQYF
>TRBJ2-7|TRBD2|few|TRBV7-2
TGTGCCAGCAGCTTAGATCTGGTGACTAGCAACTACGAGCAGTACTTC
CASSLDLVTSNYEQYF
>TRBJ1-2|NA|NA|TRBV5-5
TGTGCCAGCAGCTCAGGGGCTGGGTTTGGCTACACCTTC
CASSSGAGFGYTF
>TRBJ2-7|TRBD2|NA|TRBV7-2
TGTGCCAGCAGCTTCGTTGTAGCGGGAGGTACCTACGAGCAGTACTTC
CASSFVVAGGTYEQYF
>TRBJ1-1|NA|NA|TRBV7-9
TGTGCCAGCACCAAGGACAGAGACGGCTCAGAAGCTTTCTTT
CASTKDRDGSEAFF
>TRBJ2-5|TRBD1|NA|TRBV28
TGTGCCAGCAGTTTAGGGGCAGGGGGTACAACCCAGTACTTC
CASSLGAGGTTQYF
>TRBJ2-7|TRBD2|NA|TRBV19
TGTGCCAGTAGTCCGTCGGGAGCGGGAGCCTTCGAGCAGTACTTC
CASSPSGAGAFEQYF
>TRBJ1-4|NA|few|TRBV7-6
TGTGCCAGCAGCCCGAAGGTTGGACAAGGTGAAAAACTGTTTTTT
CASSPKVGQGEKLFF
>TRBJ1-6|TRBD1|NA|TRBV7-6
TGTGCCAGCAGCTCAACGACAGGGAATTCACCCCTCCACTTT
CASSSTTGNSPLHF
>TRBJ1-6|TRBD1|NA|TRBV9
TGTGCCAGCAGCACCTCCAGGGGGCCTAATTCACCCCTCCACTTT
CASSTSRGPNSPLHF
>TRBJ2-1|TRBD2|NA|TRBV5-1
TGCGCCAGCAGCCTGGGACTAGCGGGAGGCGGATCCCATTTCAACAATGAGCAGTTCTTC
CASSLGLAGGGSHFNNEQFF
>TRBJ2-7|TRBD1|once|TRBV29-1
TGCAGCGTGACCCGGGACAGGCTCAGCTACGAGCAGTACTTC
CSVTRDRLSYEQYF
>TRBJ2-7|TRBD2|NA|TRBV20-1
TGCAGTGCTAGTTTGACTAGCGGCTCCTACGAGCAGTACTTC
CSASLTSGSYEQYF
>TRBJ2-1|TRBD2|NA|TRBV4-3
TGCGCCAGCAGCCAAGGTCCCCCGAGCGGGGTCAACAATGAGCAGTTCTTC
CASSQGPPSGVNNEQFF
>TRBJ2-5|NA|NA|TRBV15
TGTGCCACCAGCAGAGGGCTAGCTGGGACCCAGTACTTC
CATSRGLAGTQYF
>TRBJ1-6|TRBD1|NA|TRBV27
TGTGCCAGCAGAACCGGGACAGGGAATTCACCCCTCCACTTT
CASRTGTGNSPLHF
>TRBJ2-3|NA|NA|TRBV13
TGTGCCACCCCAAAGGGGCCAGATACGCAGTATTTT
CATPKGPDTQYF
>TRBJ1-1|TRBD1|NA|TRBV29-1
TGCAGCGCCCAGGACAGGGGGAACACTGAAGCTTTCTTT
CSAQDRGNTEAFF
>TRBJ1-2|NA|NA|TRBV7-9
TGTGCCAGCGGGGGAGGGATAGGCTACACCTTC
CASGGGIGYTF
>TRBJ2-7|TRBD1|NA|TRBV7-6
TGTGCCAGCAGTCCCCCGGGACAGGGATTCTACGAGCAGTACTTC
CASSPPGQGFYEQYF
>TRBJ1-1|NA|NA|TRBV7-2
TGTGCCAGCAGCTTAGTGGGCGTTGACACTGAAGCTTTCTTT
CASSLVGVDTEAFF
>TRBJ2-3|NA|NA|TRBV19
TGTGCCAGTAGTCATTATACTAGCACAGATACGCAGTATTTT
CASSHYTSTDTQYF
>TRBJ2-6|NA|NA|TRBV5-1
TGCGCCAGCAGCCGACTTTCTGGGGCCAACGTCCTGACTTTC
CASSRLSGANVLTF
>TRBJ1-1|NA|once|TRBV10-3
TGTGCCATCAGTGAGTCAACAGGGAACACTGAAGCTTTCTTT
CAISESTGNTEAFF
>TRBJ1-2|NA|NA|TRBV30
TGTGCCTGGAGTGAGTCAGGGTATTCAGCTAACTATGGCTACACCTTC
CAWSESGYSANYGYTF
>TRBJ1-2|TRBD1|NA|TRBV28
TGTGCCACCGGGGGACAGGTATACTATGGCTACACCTTC
CATGGQVYYGYTF
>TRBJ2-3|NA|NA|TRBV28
TGTGCCAGCTGGCAGGGAACGAGCACAGATACGCAGTATTTT
CASWQGTSTDTQYF
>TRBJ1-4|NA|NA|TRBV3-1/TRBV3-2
TGTGCCAGCAGCCTCACAGGGATAAATGAAAAACTGTTTTTT
CASSLTGINEKLFF
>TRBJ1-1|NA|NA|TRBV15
TGTGCCACCAGCAGAGATTGGAGTAACACTGAAGCTTTCTTT
CATSRDWSNTEAFF
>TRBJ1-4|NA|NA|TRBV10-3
TGTGCCATCAGTGAGTCGCCAGGGCGGGAAAAACTGTTTTTT
CAISESPGREKLFF
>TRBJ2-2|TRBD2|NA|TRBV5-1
TGCGCCAGCAGCCCCTTAATTGGGACTACCTACACCGGGGAGCTGTTTTTT
CASSPLIGTTYTGELFF
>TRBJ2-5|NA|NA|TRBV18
TGTGCCAGCTCAGCCGACAGACAAGAGACCCAGTACTTC
CASSADRQETQYF